These 21 T cell receptor beta chains share one sample of origin, sequenced in a study of OX40 agonist ivuxolimab in advanced cancers. This table comes from immunoSEQ multiplex PCR, and its TCRdb copy is limited to in-frame clones, with some not included. Among 40,000 or so clones listed, around four fifths were seen once. The material sequenced was CD4+ or CD8+ T cells sorted from blood, taken in a trial of the OX40 agonist ivuxolimab. These receptors all come from an adult with an advanced solid tumor such as melanoma, head and neck, liver or kidney cancer.

This chain uses TRBV30 with TRBJ1-5; 9 nucleotides line up with TRBD1. The CDR3 runs to 16 residues. Germline lookup yields CDR1 GTSNPN and CDR2 SVGIG (reference sequence). J lost 2 bases, V lost 1 base, and 6 bases had no gene match. Written as DNA, the CDR3 is TGTGCCTGGAGTGGACAGGGGGGTTGGGGCAATCAGCCCCAGCATTTT. It is translated as CAWSGQGGWGNQPQHF.

The chain links TRBV18 to TRBJ1-5; 7 bases map to TRBD1. The CDR3 length is 16 residues. Germline V CDR1 and CDR2: KGHSH, LQKENI. The J segment lost 7 bases and the V segment lost 3 bases, leaving 12 bases of the junction unmatched. CDR3 in amino acids: CASSPGRGVGSQPQHF. The DNA of the CDR3 is TGTGCCAGCTCACCGGGCAGGGGGGTGGGGAGCCAGCCCCAGCATTTT.

V usage is TRBV7-9 and J usage is TRBJ1-2; 8 nucleotides align to TRBD1. CDR3 length equals 15 residues. V shed 2 bases, J shed 4 bases, and the junction held 6 bases outside the gene matches. Germline V gene data show CDR1 as SEHNR and CDR2 as FQNEAQ (reference sequence). The CDR3 coding sequence is TGTGCCAGCAGCTTAAGGGGGACAGGCTTCTATGGCTACACCTTC. It is translated as CASSLRGTGFYGYTF.

The chain has TRBV5-6 and TRBJ2-7; 7 bases fit TRBD1. Germline-derived CDR1 and CDR2 are SGHDT and YYEEEE. J lost 1 base, V lost 2 bases, and 6 bases had no gene match. The CDR3 runs to 15 residues. The chain's CDR3 is CASSFLQGVSYEQYF. DNA for the CDR3: TGTGCCAGCAGCTTTCTCCAGGGGGTATCCTACGAGCAGTACTTC. Filled out from reference TRBV5-6 and TRBJ2-7, the complete variable domain reads DAGVTQSPTHLIKTRGQQVTLRCSPKSGHDTVSWYQQALGQGPQFIFQYYEEEERQRGNFPDRFSGHQFPNYSSELNVNALLLGDSALYLCASSFLQGVSYEQYFGPGTRLTVT.

The gene calls are TRBV6-1 and TRBJ2-2; a weak D match, TRBD1 (5 bases). This CDR3 has 14 amino acids. The germline V gene encodes CDR1 MNHNS and CDR2 SASEGT. Trimming cost V 2 bases and J 6 bases, with 10 bases left between them. In DNA form, the CDR3 reads TGTGCCAGCAGTGAATCCAGGGTAGCCGGGGAGCTGTTTTTT. Its protein is CASSESRVAGELFF.

The chain combines TRBV5-1 with TRBJ2-5; 8 bases are a match to TRBD1. Per the germline V gene, CDR1 is SGHRS and CDR2 is YFSETQ. This CDR3 has 13 amino acids. The V and J ends lost 4 bases and 4 bases, in that order; junction bases with no gene match: 3. The CDR3 loop reads CASSPGQVETQYF. CDR3 DNA sequence: TGCGCCAGCAGCCCGGGACAGGTAGAGACCCAGTACTTC.

This clone was seen once. V is TRBV29-1 and J is TRBJ2-5; a possible D gene is TRBD2 (5 bases). The V end lost 2 bases, the J end lost 4 bases, and 11 bases lay between the germline ends. This CDR3 region has 13 residues. Per the germline V gene, CDR1 is SQVTM and CDR2 is ANQGSEA. The chain's CDR3 is CSVEPQAGETQYF. The CDR3 DNA is TGCAGCGTTGAACCCCAGGCGGGAGAGACCCAGTACTTC.

This clone occurred a few times. This rearrangement joins TRBV2 to TRBJ1-5, with a possible D match to TRBD1 (5 bases). The CDR3 is 13 amino acids. Germline assignment: CDR1 SNHLY and CDR2 FYNNEI. The V and J ends lost 4 bases and 7 bases respectively, with 11 bases between them. As DNA, the CDR3 is TGTGCCAGCAGTGCAGGGCTTTTCCAGCCCCAGCATTTT. As protein: CASSAGLFQPQHF.

The chain has TRBV7-8 and TRBJ2-5; TRBD1 matches at 11 bases. J gave up 13 bases and V 5 bases, and 6 bases lay outside the gene matches. Germline CDR1 reads SGHVS; CDR2 reads FQNEAQ. CDR3 length equals 12 residues. CDR3 bases: TGTGCCAGCAGCAGGGGACAGGGGGTGCCGTACTTC. It translates to CASSRGQGVPYF. The full variable domain, its missing parts supplied by reference TRBV7-8 and TRBJ2-5, is GAGVSQSPRYKVAKRGQDVALRCDPISGHVSLFWYQQALGQGPEFLTYFQNEAQLDKSGLPSDRFFAERPEGSVSTLKIQRTQQEDSAVYLCASSRGQGVPYFGPGTRLLVL.

The rearrangement joins TRBV7-6 to TRBJ2-3, with 14 positions matching TRBD2. This CDR3 comprises 16 residues. The germline CDR1 and CDR2 sequences are SGHVS and FNYEAQ. With 4 bases clipped from V and 3 bases from J, the junction kept 3 bases outside the gene matches. CDR3 amino acids: CASSSGLAGETDTQYF. CDR3 DNA sequence: TGTGCCAGCAGCTCGGGACTAGCGGGAGAAACAGATACGCAGTATTTT.

The V and J genes are TRBV6-4 and TRBJ2-1; no clear D. Germline-derived CDR1 and CDR2 are MRHNA and SNTAGT. This CDR3 comprises 14 residues. V was pared by 7 bases and J by 6 bases, with 16 bases between. The CDR3 sequence is CASKDQPNGNEQFF. The CDR3 DNA reads TGTGCCAGCAAAGATCAACCCAATGGCAATGAGCAGTTCTTC.

The J gene is TRBJ2-7, the V gene TRBV4-2; D is ambiguous. Trimming removed 1 base at V and 2 bases at J, with 9 bases between. The CDR3 length is 14 residues. Per the germline V gene, CDR1 is LGHNA and CDR2 is YNFKEQ. The CDR3 loop reads CASSQGVGTYEQYF. CDR3 bases: TGTGCCAGCAGCCAAGGGGTCGGTACCTACGAGCAGTACTTC.

The chain carries TRBV28 and TRBJ1-5; the D is unclear. CDR3 length: 12 residues. Germline V gene sequence: CDR1 MDHEN, CDR2 SYDVKM. The V end lost 6 bases, the J end lost 6 bases, and 9 bases lay between the germline ends. The CDR3 DNA follows: TGTGCCAGCAGGGTAGGGAGTCAGCCCCAGCATTTT. Its protein is CASRVGSQPQHF.

The gene calls are TRBV6-6 and TRBJ2-7; D tentatively reads TRBD1 or TRBD2 (5 bases each). CDR1 is MNHNY, CDR2 SVGAGI, per germline (reference sequence). V dropped 10 bases and J dropped 3 bases, with 13 bases sitting between them. This CDR3 region has 12 residues. The chain's CDR3 is CATKGSYYEQYF. The CDR3, as DNA: TGTGCCACTAAGGGGAGCTACTACGAGCAGTACTTC.

Concerning this clone itself: Other DNA sequences of this sample code for an identical CDR3. The chain is built from TRBV9 and TRBJ2-2, with D hard to call. V was trimmed by 0 bases and J by 4 bases, leaving 4 bases between them. The CDR3 totals 13 residues. Germline V gives CDR1 SGDLS, CDR2 YYNGEE. The DNA for the CDR3 is TGTGCCAGCAGCGTAGGGGCCACCGGGGAGCTGTTTTTT. Translation gives CASSVGATGELFF.

This chain links TRBV28 with TRBJ1-2; a weak D match, TRBD1 (6 bases). V lost 7 bases and J 3 bases, leaving 21 bases between the germline ends. Germline V gene data show CDR1 as MDHEN and CDR2 as SYDVKM. The CDR3 consists of 16 residues. DNA for the CDR3: TGTGCCAGCATCACCCACAGCGCAAGGGGGGACTATGGCTACACCTTC. This gives the protein CASITHSARGDYGYTF.

V is TRBV19 and J is TRBJ2-7, with D unresolved. Germline values: CDR1 LNHDA, CDR2 SQIVND (reference sequence). CDR3 length equals 15 residues. The V end was cut by 9 bases, the J end by 0 bases, with 18 bases between. CDR3 in DNA: TGTGCCAGCTCTTCCGGCGGAGCCGACTCCTACGAGCAGTACTTC. It specifies CASSSGGADSYEQYF. The whole variable domain, remainder taken from reference TRBV19 and TRBJ2-7, is DGGITQSPKYLFRKEGQNVTLSCEQNLNHDAMYWYRQDPGQGLRLIYYSQIVNDFQKGDIAEGYSVSREKKESFPLTVTSAQKNPTAFYLCASSSGGADSYEQYFGPGTRLTVT.

The chain employs TRBV7-3 and TRBJ2-5; TRBD1 matches at 7 bases. The V and J ends lost 5 bases and 5 bases, in that order; junction bases with no gene match: 11. This CDR3 spans 15 amino acids. Germline CDR1 is SGHTA and CDR2 is FQGTGA. The DNA of the CDR3 is TGTGCCAGCAGCCCCGAAGGAGCCAGGGGGGAGACCCAGTACTTC. Its translation is CASSPEGARGETQYF.

This clone was detected only a few times. This chain uses TRBV27 with TRBJ2-5; a weak D match, TRBD2 (5 bases). Germline V gives CDR1 MNHEY, CDR2 SMNVEV (reference sequence). The CDR3 extends over 13 amino acids. Trimming pared 8 bases from V and 3 bases from J, leaving 13 bases between. The CDR3 is CASRVRLKETQYF. CDR3 in DNA: TGTGCCAGCCGCGTGCGACTAAAAGAGACCCAGTACTTC.

This CDR3 reads CASSPTTGELFF. In nucleotides, the CDR3 is TGTGCCAGCTCACCTACGACCGGGGAGCTGTTTTTT. V and J are TRBV18 and TRBJ2-2, with unresolved D. CDR3 size: 12 residues. Germline-derived CDR1 and CDR2 are KGHSH and LQKENI. Trimming removed 3 bases at V and 5 bases at J, with 4 bases between. Full variable domain (remainder filled in from reference TRBV18 and TRBJ2-2): NAGVMQNPRHLVRRRGQEARLRCSPMKGHSHVYWYRQLPEEGLKFMVYLQKENIIDESGMPKERFSAEFPKEGPSILRIQQVVRGDSAAYFCASSPTTGELFFGEGSRLTVL.

The rearrangement uses TRBV5-6 and TRBJ2-2; TRBD1 agrees at 9 bases. V was pared by 3 bases and J by 4 bases, with 4 bases of the junction left unmatched. Germline V gives CDR1 SGHDT, CDR2 YYEEEE. This CDR3 region has 15 residues. The CDR3 sequence: CASSWTGVGTGELFF. DNA of the CDR3: TGTGCCAGCAGCTGGACAGGGGTGGGCACCGGGGAGCTGTTTTTT.